Shown below are 26 T cell receptor beta chains from a single sample sequenced in a study of identical twins. TCRdb called the 5' RACE reads again in MiXCR, with one record for every CDR3 protein. Of about 550,000 distinct CDR3 sequences listed, about 20% are singletons. These same records also appear under a second study, on yellow fever vaccine responses in identical twins.

Sample: CD4+ T cells sorted from blood. The receptors shown here come from a woman aged 18-30 years in good health.

This chain uses TRBV6-1 with TRBJ1-2; D unresolved. The CDR3 has 13 residues. Germline V gene lookup returns CDR1 MNHNS and CDR2 SASEGT. Between the trimmed V and J ends, which lost 6 bases and 7 bases, there was a span of 15 bases. CDR3 in amino acids: CASSPLGRIGYTF. The CDR3 DNA reads TGTGCCAGCAGCCCCCTCGGAAGAATTGGCTACACCTTC.

The V call is TRBV6-1, the J call TRBJ1-1, with 8 nucleotides matching TRBD1. Unmatched junction bases numbered 17, after V lost 10 bases and J lost 7 bases. CDR3 length: 15 residues. CDR1 and CDR2 (germline): MNHNS, SASEGT. CDR3 nucleotides: TGTGCCACCATGTCCCCAGGACAGGGAGGTAATGAAGCTTTCTTT. This encodes CATMSPGQGGNEAFF.

The chain is built from TRBV24-1 and TRBJ2-2; 7 bases map to TRBD1. Germline V lookup: CDR1 KGHDR, CDR2 SFDVKD. Trimming at V came to 4 bases and at J to 0 bases, leaving 10 bases not matched to a gene. The CDR3 consists of 18 residues. The CDR3, as DNA: TGTGCCACCAGTGACCCCCGGTCGACAGGGTCGAACACCGGGGAGCTGTTTTTT. This gives the protein CATSDPRSTGSNTGELFF.

This clonotype was counted a few times. J is TRBJ2-2 and V is TRBV20-1, with 8 positions matching TRBD2. The CDR3 has 15 amino acids. Per germline, CDR1 DFQATT and CDR2 SNEGSKA (reference sequence). The V and J ends lost 8 bases and 1 base, in that order; junction bases with no gene match: 9. CDR3 region: CSSTPGLGNTGELFF. The CDR3 nucleotides read TGCAGTTCAACGCCGGGACTAGGGAACACCGGGGAGCTGTTTTTT.

V and J are TRBV27 and TRBJ2-2; no clear D gene. The CDR3 is made up of 17 amino acids. Germline CDR1 is MNHEY and CDR2 is SMNVEV (reference sequence). Trimming removed 3 bases at V and 5 bases at J, with 19 bases between. In DNA form, the CDR3 reads TGTGCCAGCAGTTTCGACTGGGTGGCCGTACGAACCGGGGAGCTGTTTTTT. Its translation: CASSFDWVAVRTGELFF.

The chain recombines TRBV12-3 or TRBV12-4 with TRBJ1-3; no firm D call. The CDR3 contains 16 residues. The ends were cut back, 1 base at V and 2 bases at J, with 12 bases in the middle. The chain's CDR3 is CASSLENYVTGNTIYF. The DNA for the CDR3 is TGTGCCAGCAGTTTAGAAAATTACGTTACTGGAAACACCATATATTTT.

The rearrangement joins TRBV11-2 to TRBJ2-7, with 10 bases identical to TRBD1. Germline-derived CDR1 and CDR2 are SGHAT and FQNNGV. J lost 5 bases, V lost 7 bases, and 8 bases had no gene match. This CDR3 has 14 amino acids. This CDR3 is CASTDRGPPNEQYV. CDR3 nucleotide sequence: TGTGCCAGCACCGACAGGGGGCCCCCCAACGAGCAGTACGTC.

The chain is built from TRBV4-2 and TRBJ2-2; D assignment may be TRBD1 or TRBD2 (7 bases each). Germline V gene sequence: CDR1 LGHNA, CDR2 YNFKEQ. The CDR3 covers 17 residues. Trimming stripped 4 bases from V and 6 bases from J, with 21 bases between. Here the CDR3 DNA reads TGTGCCAGCAGCCGCGAGAGACAGGGAGGGGTGGCCGGGGAGCTGTTTTTT. Translated: CASSRERQGGVAGELFF.

The chain combines TRBV6-5 with TRBJ1-1, with no clear D. Germline V gene sequence: CDR1 MNHEY, CDR2 SVGAGI. The V gene lost 2 bases and the J gene lost 1 base, with 17 bases spanning the gap. The CDR3 covers 17 residues. The DNA of the CDR3 is TGTGCCAGCAGTTACGACGTTCGGACCCGTACGAACACTGAAGCTTTCTTT. Protein sequence: CASSYDVRTRTNTEAFF.

The chain combines TRBV24-1 with TRBJ2-3; a weak D match, TRBD2 (6 bases). This CDR3 spans 16 amino acids. Germline CDR1 and CDR2: KGHDR and SFDVKD. V shed 4 bases and J shed 4 bases, with 17 bases lying between them. DNA of the CDR3: TGTGCCACCAGTGAAGCGGGCAGGGACCAATCAGATACGCAGTATTTT. It yields the protein CATSEAGRDQSDTQYF.

This clonotype has more than one count but fewer than ten. The CDR3 reads CAISEEARGRDFGETQYF. CDR3 nucleotides: TGTGCCATCAGTGAGGAGGCCCGGGGTCGAGATTTTGGAGAGACCCAGTACTTC. The rearrangement joins TRBV10-3 to TRBJ2-5, with D possibly matching TRBD2 (5 bases). The CDR3 loop spans 18 amino acids. Germline V gene lookup returns CDR1 ENHRY and CDR2 SYGVKD. The ends were cut back, 2 bases at V and 4 bases at J, with 23 bases in the middle.

This clonotype turned up a few times. V and J are TRBV5-1 and TRBJ2-1; 8 bases align to TRBD2. The CDR3 totals 18 residues. Germline lookup yields CDR1 SGHRS and CDR2 YFSETQ. V was clipped by 4 bases and J by 8 bases; unmatched bases: 20. DNA of the CDR3: TGCGCCAGCAGCGACCTGCAGGGAATCCGGACTAGCCTCCATGAGCAGTTCTTC. This sequence encodes CASSDLQGIRTSLHEQFF.

In its sample, this clonotype was seen a few times. This chain connects TRBV7-9 to TRBJ1-6; TRBD1 aligns across 9 bases. V was pared by 4 bases and J by 9 bases, with 7 bases of the junction left unmatched. This CDR3 has 15 amino acids. The germline gives CDR1 SEHNR, CDR2 FQNEAQ (reference sequence). CDR3 DNA: TGTGCCAGCAGCTCAGGACAGGGGTATGCTTCACCCCTCCACTTT. Protein: CASSSGQGYASPLHF.

The rearrangement uses TRBV7-3 and TRBJ2-5; 9 bases map to TRBD2. CDR3 length: 15 residues. Per the germline V gene, CDR1 is SGHTA and CDR2 is FQGTGA. Losses at the gene ends were 2 bases for V and 5 bases for J; bases not matched to a gene: 6. This CDR3 is CASSLGGRAMETQYF. CDR3 DNA sequence: TGTGCCAGCAGCTTAGGCGGGAGGGCCATGGAGACCCAGTACTTC.

This chain uses TRBV5-1 with TRBJ2-5; D unclear. Germline assignment: CDR1 SGHRS and CDR2 YFSETQ. The germline V and J ends were trimmed by 0 bases and 2 bases, with 14 bases remaining between them. The CDR3 runs 16 residues. The CDR3 sequence: CASSLAAQAPQETQYF. For the CDR3, the DNA is TGCGCCAGCAGCTTGGCCGCCCAGGCCCCACAAGAGACCCAGTACTTC.

This clonotype was observed a handful of times. The chain combines TRBV12-3 or TRBV12-4 with TRBJ2-7, with TRBD1 identical over 8 bases. The junction had 7 bases not matched to a gene; V was cut back by 5 bases and J by 7 bases. The CDR3 has 13 residues. The CDR3 nucleotides read TGTGCCAGCAGTATAACAGGGGGTGGGGAGCAGTACGTC. This codes for CASSITGGGEQYV.

CDR3 in amino acids: CASSPGGSAEKLFF. Here the CDR3 DNA reads TGTGCCAGCAGCCCAGGGGGGTCGGCTGAAAAACTGTTTTTT. The rearrangement links TRBV7-2 to TRBJ1-4; 7 bases fit TRBD1. Germline loops: CDR1 SGHTA, CDR2 FQGNSA. The junction had 7 bases not matched to a gene; V was cut back by 5 bases and J by 7 bases. There are 14 residues in the CDR3.

The V gene is TRBV10-3, the J gene TRBJ2-2, with TRBD1 matching 7 bases. CDR1 ENHRY and CDR2 SYGVKD come from the germline V gene. V lost 7 bases, J lost 3 bases, and 11 bases stayed unmatched. This CDR3 is 16 amino acids long. The CDR3 DNA reads as TGTGCCATCAAGAGGGGGCGCGGGCTGGACACCGGGGAGCTGTTTTTT. Its translation: CAIKRGRGLDTGELFF.

A remark on this clonotype: A junction boundary mismatches the germline segment, possibly from a read error. The chain carries TRBV3-1 and TRBJ2-1; D remains unclear. Germline V gene data show CDR1 as LGHDT and CDR2 as YNNKEL (reference sequence). The CDR3 extends over 12 amino acids. This chain's CDR3 is CASSQDYTEQFF. CDR3 nucleotide sequence: TGTGCCAGCAGCCAAGATTACACTGAGCAGTTCTTC.

This chain joins TRBV12-3 or TRBV12-4 and TRBJ2-7, with D possibly TRBD1 on 6 matching bases. The CDR3 consists of 12 residues. V shed 5 bases and J shed 5 bases, with 10 bases lying between them. Written as DNA, the CDR3 is TGTGCCAGCAGTCCCACAGGGCACGAGCAGTACTTC. Protein product: CASSPTGHEQYF.

J is TRBJ2-7 and V is TRBV6-1; 7 positions agree with TRBD1. The CDR3 sequence is 12 residues long. In germline, CDR1 is MNHNS, CDR2 SASEGT. V gave up 6 bases and J gave up 3 bases; unmatched junction bases: 2. CDR3 protein: CASRGQVYEQYV. DNA of the CDR3: TGTGCCAGCAGAGGACAGGTCTACGAGCAGTACGTC.

The chain uses TRBV6-1 and TRBJ2-1; 11 nucleotides match TRBD2. The CDR3 extends over 17 amino acids. CDR1 is MNHNS, CDR2 SASEGT, per germline. The V and J ends lost 6 bases and 1 base, in that order; junction bases with no gene match: 8. CDR3 coding DNA: TGTGCCAGCAGGTCCAGACTAGCGGGATTTTCCTACAATGAGCAGTTCTTC. Its translation is CASRSRLAGFSYNEQFF.

The chain recombines TRBV28 with TRBJ2-3; possible D gene TRBD2, 6 bases. Trimming left V 6 bases short and J 0 bases short, with 22 bases between. CDR3 length: 18 residues. From germline, CDR1 is MDHEN and CDR2 SYDVKM. The CDR3 reads CASRLRRQAGTSTDTQYF. The DNA for the CDR3 is TGTGCCAGCAGGTTACGGCGACAAGCGGGTACTAGCACAGATACGCAGTATTTT.

This clonotype has more than one count but fewer than ten. The CDR3, as DNA: TGTGCCATCAGTGGGGCCCAAAGAGGGGGTAACTATGGCTACACCTTC. It translates to CAISGAQRGGNYGYTF. V and J are TRBV10-3 and TRBJ1-2, with a possible D match to TRBD1 (6 bases). This CDR3 has 16 residues. In germline, CDR1 is ENHRY, CDR2 SYGVKD. Trimming left V 4 bases short and J 1 base short, with 16 bases between.

This chain connects TRBV7-3 to TRBJ2-7, with 16 bases aligning to TRBD2. The J segment lost 6 bases and the V segment lost 1 base, leaving 15 bases of the junction unmatched. CDR1 SGHTA and CDR2 FQGTGA come from the germline V gene. CDR3 length equals 20 residues. The CDR3 DNA sequence: TGTGCCAGCAGCTTAAAATGTCCGGGACTAGCGGGAGGGCTGGTGTGCGAGCAGTACTTC. Translating gives CASSLKCPGLAGGLVCEQYF.

This chain uses TRBV12-3 or TRBV12-4 with TRBJ1-2; weak D call: TRBD1 (6 bases). The CDR3 runs 14 residues. Between the trimmed V and J ends, which lost 7 bases and 8 bases, there was a span of 20 bases. The CDR3 DNA reads as TGTGCCAGCACCATTGAGGGACATAGTCCCGGCTACACCTTC. It is translated as CASTIEGHSPGYTF.